Following are 27 T cell receptor beta chains from one sample sequenced in a study of blood T cells in healthy people across ages. Through a sample-barcoded 5' primer and a J-beta primer mix, a second PCR was run for roughly 7 to 12 cycles. TCRdb re-derived calls from the 5' RACE reads in MiXCR, one entry per CDR3 protein. The data hold roughly 800,000 distinct CDR3 sequences, with roughly 24% observed a single time. Another study also made use of these data, one on T cells of mothers and their children.

The sequenced sample consisted of blood. The receptors here all came from a boy between 5 and 17 years old in good health.

The CDR3 protein is CASSLGGGAQQYF. The CDR3 DNA reads TGTGCCAGCAGTTTAGGCGGGGGCGCTCAGCAGTACTTC. J is TRBJ2-7 and V is TRBV12-3 or TRBV12-4; D possibly corresponds to TRBD2 (7 bases). The CDR3 length is 13 residues. V was trimmed by 1 base and J by 8 bases, leaving 12 bases between them.

The CDR3 spells CASSLDGSGETQYF. The CDR3, as DNA: TGTGCCAGCAGCTTAGACGGCAGCGGTGAGACCCAGTACTTC. This rearrangement joins TRBV11-3 to TRBJ2-1, with D possibly being TRBD2 (5 bases). Judging by the DNA end, TRBJ2-5 fits better; the J call may be wrong. The CDR3 covers 14 residues. CDR1 is SGHNT, CDR2 YENEEA, per germline.

The table lists this clonotype with a few counts. V usage is TRBV3-1 and J usage is TRBJ2-5; no reliable D call. Germline values: CDR1 LGHDT, CDR2 YNNKEL (reference sequence). This CDR3 comprises 14 residues. V was shortened by 0 bases and J by 2 bases, with 7 bases between the two germline ends. CDR3: CASSQERIQETQYF. For the CDR3, the DNA is TGTGCCAGCAGCCAAGAGCGTATTCAAGAGACCCAGTACTTC.

A few counts support this clonotype. Its ends do not fully match the called genes, so a read error is possible. The J gene is TRBJ2-1, the V gene TRBV7-2, with 10 bases matching TRBD2. From germline, CDR1 is SGHTA and CDR2 FQGNSA. The CDR3 has 15 amino acids. CDR3 bases: TGTGCCAGCAGCCTAGCGGGGGTGCTTTCGGATGAGCAGCTCTTC. Its protein product is CASSLAGVLSDEQLF.

The chain carries TRBV5-1 and TRBJ2-5; 7 nucleotides line up with TRBD2. The J call could be wrong; TRBJ2-7 is a better fit for the DNA end. The CDR3 runs to 15 residues. Germline V gene sequence: CDR1 SGHRS, CDR2 YFSETQ. The CDR3 here is CASSLEQGGVDEQYF. The DNA for the CDR3 is TGCGCCAGCAGCTTGGAGCAGGGAGGGGTTGACGAGCAGTACTTC.

In nucleotides, the CDR3 is TGTGCCAGCAGCTCGAACAGGGACACTGAAGCTTTCTTT. Translating it yields CASSSNRDTEAFF. The chain joins TRBV5-6 to TRBJ1-1, with D maybe TRBD1 (6 bases). Germline CDR1 and CDR2: SGHDT and YYEEEE. This CDR3 is 13 amino acids long. V lost 3 bases to trimming and J lost 3 bases, with 9 bases between them.

The genes are TRBV20-1 and TRBJ2-2; D gene unclear. V lost 6 bases and J lost 8, with 10 bases in between. Germline lookup yields CDR1 DFQATT and CDR2 SNEGSKA (reference sequence). The CDR3 is made up of 11 amino acids. This CDR3 reads CSAPWRGELFF. The DNA for the CDR3 is TGCAGTGCCCCATGGCGGGGGGAGCTGTTTTTT.

The J gene is TRBJ2-3, the V gene TRBV5-1; 8 nucleotides agree with TRBD2. Germline loops: CDR1 SGHRS, CDR2 YFSETQ. CDR3 length: 15 amino acids. V was pared by 0 bases and J by 5 bases, with 5 bases of the junction left unmatched. The chain's CDR3 is CASSLAAGVGDTQYF. The DNA for the CDR3 is TGCGCCAGCAGCTTGGCAGCGGGGGTCGGAGATACGCAGTATTTT. Full variable domain (remainder filled in from reference TRBV5-1 and TRBJ2-3): KAGVTQTPRYLIKTRGQQVTLSCSPISGHRSVSWYQQTPGQGLQFLFEYFSETQRNKGNFPGRFSGRQFSNSRSEMNVSTLELGDSALYLCASSLAAGVGDTQYFGPGTRLTVL.

The gene calls are TRBV6-5 and TRBJ1-4, with D uncertain. The CDR3 covers 13 residues. Germline V lookup: CDR1 MNHEY, CDR2 SVGAGI. The germline V and J ends were trimmed by 0 bases and 4 bases, with 3 bases remaining between them. CDR3 coding DNA: TGTGCCAGCAGTTACTCGATTAATGAAAAACTGTTTTTT. It yields the protein CASSYSINEKLFF.

This clonotype was seen more than once but under ten times. J is TRBJ2-2 and V is TRBV7-3; TRBD2 matches 11 bases. V lost 4 bases and J lost 4; bases outside the gene matches: 5. The germline V gene has CDR1 SGHTA and CDR2 FQGTGA. CDR3 size: 16 residues. CDR3 nucleotides: TGTGCCAGCAGCTCCTCTAGCGGGGGGACCACCGGGGAGCTGTTTTTT. It encodes CASSSSSGGTTGELFF.

The chain uses TRBV7-2 and TRBJ2-7; the D gene could be TRBD1 or TRBD2 (5 bases each). With 11 bases removed from V and 2 bases from J, the gap between germline ends came to 19 bases. From germline, CDR1 is SGHTA and CDR2 FQGNSA. The CDR3 is made up of 14 amino acids. In DNA form, the CDR3 reads TGTGCCTCCCGGGACGGCGAGTATCCCTACGAGCAGTACTTC. Translation gives CASRDGEYPYEQYF.

The J gene is TRBJ2-7, the V gene TRBV2; D perhaps matches TRBD1 (5 bases). CDR3 size: 13 residues. The V and J ends lost 3 bases and 6 bases respectively, with 12 bases between them. CDR1 and CDR2 (germline): SNHLY, FYNNEI. The CDR3 loop is CASSEYRPGEQYF. The CDR3 DNA reads as TGTGCCAGCAGTGAGTACAGGCCGGGCGAGCAGTACTTC.

This clonotype has a handful of counts. V usage is TRBV29-1 and J usage is TRBJ1-2; 10 bases are a match to TRBD1. After removal of 8 bases from V and 6 bases from J, the junction contained 6 bases not matched to a gene. CDR3 length: 12 amino acids. Germline V lookup: CDR1 SQVTM, CDR2 ANQGSEA. CDR3 residues: CSQTGTGDGYTF. The CDR3 bases are TGCAGCCAGACCGGGACAGGGGATGGCTACACCTTC.

The rearrangement links TRBV5-1 to TRBJ2-1; D gene unclear. Per germline, CDR1 SGHRS and CDR2 YFSETQ. This CDR3 is 12 amino acids long. Trimming left V 3 bases short and J 8 bases short, with 9 bases between. The CDR3 DNA sequence: TGCGCCAGCAGCTCCGTGTTCCATGAGCAGTTCTTC. It specifies CASSSVFHEQFF. The variable domain in full, completed from reference TRBV5-1 and TRBJ2-1, reads KAGVTQTPRYLIKTRGQQVTLSCSPISGHRSVSWYQQTPGQGLQFLFEYFSETQRNKGNFPGRFSGRQFSNSRSEMNVSTLELGDSALYLCASSSVFHEQFFGPGTRLTVL.

This sequence joins TRBV20-1 and TRBJ2-1; 11 bases fit TRBD2. The length of the CDR3 is 15 residues. Germline V gene lookup returns CDR1 DFQATT and CDR2 SNEGSKA (reference sequence). J lost 0 bases, V lost 5 bases, and 3 bases had no gene match. The CDR3 nucleotides read TGCAGTGCTGGGACTAGCGGAAGCTCCTACAATGAGCAGTTCTTC. Its protein product is CSAGTSGSSYNEQFF.

This clonotype was observed a handful of times. V is TRBV7-6 and J is TRBJ1-6, with D possibly being TRBD1 (6 bases). Trimming stripped 5 bases from V and 12 bases from J, with 17 bases between. The CDR3 is 14 amino acids. Germline lookup yields CDR1 SGHVS and CDR2 FNYEAQ. The CDR3: CASSPAETGKPLHF. The DNA for the CDR3 is TGTGCCAGCAGCCCAGCTGAGACAGGAAAACCCCTCCACTTT.

The chain carries TRBV28 and TRBJ2-7; 12 bases fit TRBD1. The CDR3 extends over 15 amino acids. Germline loops: CDR1 MDHEN, CDR2 SYDVKM. Unmatched junction bases numbered 8, after V lost 5 bases and J lost 6 bases. The DNA of the CDR3 is TGTGCCAGCAGTCCAGGGGACAGGGGGCGCAGCGAGCAGTACTTC. This translates into CASSPGDRGRSEQYF.

The table lists this clonotype with many counts. The genes are TRBV29-1 and TRBJ2-5; D ambiguous. CDR1 and CDR2 (germline): SQVTM, ANQGSEA. Trimming removed 2 bases from V and 4 bases from J, with 8 bases in between. The CDR3 spans 12 residues. The CDR3 sequence: CSVEPGPETQYF. Here the CDR3 DNA reads TGCAGCGTTGAACCAGGTCCAGAGACCCAGTACTTC.

Only a few counts were recorded for this clonotype. The V and J genes are TRBV12-3 or TRBV12-4 and TRBJ2-1; 8 nucleotides align to TRBD1. This CDR3 has 11 amino acids. V lost 6 bases, J lost 12 bases, and 4 bases stayed unmatched. The CDR3: CASSPQGAQFF. CDR3 sequence (DNA): TGTGCCAGCAGCCCCCAGGGGGCGCAGTTCTTC.

This clonotype has only a few counts. This chain connects TRBV18 to TRBJ2-5; unclear D gene. The J call is doubtful: the DNA matches TRBJ2-7 better. The CDR3 consists of 16 residues. CDR1 and CDR2 (germline): KGHSH, LQKENI. The CDR3 region is CASSPPGGYSSYEQYF. The CDR3 DNA follows: TGTGCCAGCTCACCACCGGGTGGTTATAGCTCCTACGAGCAGTACTTC.

V and J are TRBV6-1 and TRBJ2-5, with 10 bases lining up with TRBD1. The CDR3 runs to 15 residues. Trimming took 2 bases from V and 3 from J; bases not matched to a gene: 3. The germline CDR1 and CDR2 sequences are MNHNS and SASEGT. The CDR3 DNA sequence: TGTGCCAGCAGTGAACGAGGACAGGGGGAAGAGACCCAGTACTTC. This sequence encodes CASSERGQGEETQYF.

V and J are TRBV10-3 and TRBJ1-2; D gene unclear. This CDR3 contains 15 residues. V lost 3 bases and J lost 2, with 13 bases in between. CDR1 and CDR2 (germline): ENHRY, SYGVKD. The CDR3 region is CAISDGSNGNYGYTF. CDR3 sequence (DNA): TGTGCCATCAGTGATGGGTCTAATGGGAACTATGGCTACACCTTC.

This clonotype was detected a few times. This sequence joins TRBV29-1 and TRBJ1-2; D gene uncertain. Germline V gives CDR1 SQVTM, CDR2 ANQGSEA. The CDR3 extends over 12 amino acids. Trimming removed 3 bases at V and 4 bases at J, with 9 bases between. CDR3 residues: CSVDGGSYGYTF. CDR3 DNA sequence: TGCAGCGTTGACGGTGGGAGCTATGGCTACACCTTC.

A few counts support this clonotype. CDR3 bases: TGTGCCAGCAGCTTTATCGGCGGGACAGCCTACTACAATGAGCAGTTCTTC. Residues: CASSFIGGTAYYNEQFF. This chain connects TRBV7-9 to TRBJ2-1, with TRBD1 as a possible D gene (7 bases). V lost 3 bases and J 3 bases, leaving 18 bases between the germline ends. The CDR3 totals 17 residues. CDR1 is SEHNR and CDR2 is FQNEAQ in the germline V gene (reference sequence).

This clonotype was counted between two and nine times. The chain has TRBV7-2 and TRBJ1-1; a weak D match, TRBD1 (5 bases). Germline V gene lookup returns CDR1 SGHTA and CDR2 FQGNSA. The CDR3 is made up of 15 amino acids. With 1 base removed from V and 3 bases from J, the gap between germline ends came to 12 bases. The CDR3 bases are TGTGCCAGCAGCTTAGTTGTAGGGGCGGACACTGAAGCTTTCTTT. The encoded protein is CASSLVVGADTEAFF.

The genes are TRBV7-9 and TRBJ2-6, with D uncertain. Germline CDR1 reads SEHNR; CDR2 reads FQNEAQ (reference sequence). The CDR3 has 15 amino acids. V was pared by 4 bases and J by 0 bases, with 7 bases between. The CDR3 protein is CASSSTNSGANVLTF. DNA of the CDR3: TGTGCCAGCAGCTCTACGAACTCTGGGGCCAACGTCCTGACTTTC.

This chain connects TRBV7-8 to TRBJ2-7; the D gene is possibly TRBD2 (5 bases). Trimming pared 4 bases from V and 6 bases from J, leaving 7 bases between. This CDR3 region has 11 residues. Germline CDR1 and CDR2: SGHVS and FQNEAQ. The CDR3 here is CASSSAVEQYF. CDR3 in DNA: TGTGCCAGCAGCTCAGCGGTCGAGCAGTACTTC.